The present T cell receptor beta chain was sequenced within a study of blood T cell repertoires in COVID-19. The assay was immunoSEQ multiplex PCR, and TCRdb's table has in-frame clones only and misses some. The sample lists about 130,000 clones; approximately 90% were seen once. J gave up 13 bases and V 1 base, and 9 bases lay outside the gene matches. The CDR3 is 14 residues long. The V gene's germline CDR1 is SQVTM and CDR2 ANQGSEA. J is TRBJ2-7 and V is TRBV29-1; TRBD2 matches at 14 bases. The TCR comes from a man aged 45-65 years with active or convalescent COVID-19. The sequencing input was peripheral blood. The chain's CDR3 is CSVEAPGLAGVSYF. The CDR3 DNA sequence: TGCAGCGTTGAAGCCCCGGGACTAGCGGGAGTTTCCTACTTC.